One and the same sample provided the 13 T cell receptor beta chains below, sequenced in a study of T-cell memory formation after mild COVID-19. TCRdb re-derived calls from the 5' RACE reads in MiXCR, one entry per CDR3 protein. This sample yields 430,000 or so distinct CDR3 sequences, of which around a quarter are seen a single time; approximately 13% belongs to the top ten. The sample consisted of PBMCs or a T cell subset sorted from them (not recorded which). The receptor source for this set is an adult woman who had mild COVID-19 (a few samples of this study predate the infection). Cell type and time point are not known.

This clonotype was seen more than once but under ten times. The CDR3 sequence is CASSLVVGGYNEQFF. DNA for the CDR3: TGCGCCAGCAGCTTGGTAGTGGGGGGTTACAATGAGCAGTTCTTC. The genes are TRBV5-1 and TRBJ2-1; possible D gene TRBD2, 6 bases. The length of the CDR3 is 15 residues. CDR1 and CDR2 from the germline V gene are SGHRS and YFSETQ. Trimming shortened V by 0 bases and J by 4 bases, and 11 bases separated the two germline ends.

This chain connects TRBV5-1 to TRBJ2-7, with D perhaps given as TRBD1 or TRBD2 (5 bases each). The CDR3 contains 15 residues. V dropped 2 bases and J dropped 3 bases, with 15 bases sitting between them. Germline CDR1 is SGHRS and CDR2 is YFSETQ. The CDR3 sequence: CASSFEGEGNYEQYF. CDR3 nucleotide sequence: TGCGCCAGCAGCTTCGAGGGAGAGGGGAACTACGAGCAGTACTTC.

The table lists this clonotype with a few counts. The CDR3 reads CASSYGAGERNTEAFF. The CDR3 DNA sequence: TGTGCCAGCAGTTACGGGGCAGGGGAGAGGAACACTGAAGCTTTCTTT. This chain uses TRBV6-5 with TRBJ1-1; maybe TRBD1 (6 bases). Between the trimmed V and J ends, which lost 2 bases and 1 base, there was a span of 14 bases. The CDR3 spans 16 residues. Looked up from germline, CDR1 is MNHEY and CDR2 is SVGAGI.

This clonotype has just a few counts. The chain employs TRBV3-1 and TRBJ2-2; no clear D gene. CDR1 and CDR2 (germline): LGHDT, YNNKEL (reference sequence). The CDR3 runs 13 residues. Trimming removed 1 base from V and 4 bases from J, with 4 bases in between. The CDR3 sequence is CASSQAFTGELFF. The CDR3 DNA reads TGTGCCAGCAGCCAAGCGTTCACCGGGGAGCTGTTTTTT.

This CDR3 reads CSARAYRALNTEAFF. For the CDR3, the DNA is TGCAGTGCTAGAGCGTACAGGGCCTTGAACACTGAAGCTTTCTTT. The chain uses TRBV20-1 and TRBJ1-1, with D possibly matching TRBD1 (6 bases). In germline, CDR1 is DFQATT, CDR2 SNEGSKA (reference sequence). The CDR3 is 15 amino acids. The V and J ends lost 1 base and 0 bases respectively, with 12 bases between them.

This sequence joins TRBV6-2 or TRBV6-3 and TRBJ2-1; D possibly uses TRBD1 or TRBD2 (5 bases each). V was trimmed by 5 bases and J by 9 bases, leaving 20 bases between them. Germline assignment: CDR1 MNHEY and CDR2 SVGEGT. The length of the CDR3 is 15 residues. The CDR3 loop reads CASSLQLGAYVEQFF. CDR3 DNA: TGTGCCAGCAGTCTTCAACTAGGGGCCTACGTTGAGCAGTTCTTC.

This chain links TRBV9 with TRBJ2-5; 11 nucleotides line up with TRBD2. The CDR3 is made up of 15 amino acids. CDR1 is SGDLS, CDR2 YYNGEE, per germline. The J segment lost 5 bases and the V segment lost 0 bases, leaving 3 bases of the junction unmatched. The CDR3: CASSVGLAGMETQYF. The DNA of the CDR3 is TGTGCCAGCAGCGTAGGACTAGCGGGAATGGAGACCCAGTACTTC. Full variable domain (remainder filled in from reference TRBV9 and TRBJ2-5): DSGVTQTPKHLITATGQRVTLRCSPRSGDLSVYWYQQSLDQGLQFLIQYYNGEERAKGNILERFSAQQFPDLHSELNLSSLELGDSALYFCASSVGLAGMETQYFGPGTRLLVL.

This clonotype occurred a few times. J is TRBJ2-7 and V is TRBV4-2; 10 bases match TRBD2. Germline CDR1 reads LGHNA; CDR2 reads YNFKEQ. The CDR3 has 15 amino acids. V dropped 0 bases and J dropped 7; count of bases not matched to a gene: 6. CDR3 residues: CASSQEALAGWEQYF. CDR3 nucleotide sequence: TGTGCCAGCAGCCAAGAGGCACTAGCGGGGTGGGAGCAGTACTTC.

V gene TRBV7-8 combines with J gene TRBJ2-7, with D hard to call. V shed 1 base and J shed 1 base, with 8 bases lying between them. This CDR3 has 14 amino acids. Germline V gives CDR1 SGHVS, CDR2 FQNEAQ. The CDR3 sequence: CASSLGVRSYEQYF. Here the CDR3 DNA reads TGTGCCAGCAGCTTAGGAGTCAGATCCTACGAGCAGTACTTC. Filled out from reference TRBV7-8 and TRBJ2-7, the complete variable domain reads GAGVSQSPRYKVAKRGQDVALRCDPISGHVSLFWYQQALGQGPEFLTYFQNEAQLDKSGLPSDRFFAERPEGSVSTLKIQRTQQEDSAVYLCASSLGVRSYEQYFGPGTRLTVT.

In its sample, this clonotype was seen a few times. This chain uses TRBV24-1 with TRBJ1-4; D is ambiguous. The CDR3 is 16 amino acids. V shed 4 bases and J shed 1 base, with 12 bases lying between them. CDR1 KGHDR and CDR2 SFDVKD come from the germline V gene. The CDR3 DNA follows: TGTGCCACCAGTGACCACCGGACGGAAACTAATGAAAAACTGTTTTTT. It specifies CATSDHRTETNEKLFF.

The V call is TRBV29-1, the J call TRBJ2-7; maybe TRBD1 (6 bases). The CDR3 loop spans 12 amino acids. Between the trimmed V and J ends, which lost 6 bases and 7 bases, there was a span of 16 bases. Looked up from germline, CDR1 is SQVTM and CDR2 is ANQGSEA. The CDR3 spells CSVTSSGVEQYF. In DNA form, the CDR3 reads TGCAGCGTCACCTCCTCAGGGGTAGAGCAGTACTTC.

This chain joins TRBV4-1 and TRBJ2-7; tentatively, D is TRBD1 (7 bases). CDR1 and CDR2 from the germline V gene are MGHRA and YSYEKL. The CDR3 runs 17 residues. Between the trimmed V and J ends, which lost 1 base and 0 bases, there was a span of 16 bases. DNA of the CDR3: TGCGCCAGCAGCCAAGTTGGAGGGGGCTCGGTCTCCTACGAGCAGTACTTC. Amino acid sequence: CASSQVGGGSVSYEQYF.

The chain combines TRBV14 with TRBJ2-7, with D possibly matching TRBD2 (6 bases). Per the germline V gene, CDR1 is SGHDN and CDR2 is FVKESK. The V end was cut by 6 bases, the J end by 3 bases, with 12 bases between. The CDR3 is 13 residues long. This CDR3 reads CASSYGGNYEQYF. CDR3 DNA: TGTGCCAGCAGTTATGGGGGGAACTACGAGCAGTACTTC.